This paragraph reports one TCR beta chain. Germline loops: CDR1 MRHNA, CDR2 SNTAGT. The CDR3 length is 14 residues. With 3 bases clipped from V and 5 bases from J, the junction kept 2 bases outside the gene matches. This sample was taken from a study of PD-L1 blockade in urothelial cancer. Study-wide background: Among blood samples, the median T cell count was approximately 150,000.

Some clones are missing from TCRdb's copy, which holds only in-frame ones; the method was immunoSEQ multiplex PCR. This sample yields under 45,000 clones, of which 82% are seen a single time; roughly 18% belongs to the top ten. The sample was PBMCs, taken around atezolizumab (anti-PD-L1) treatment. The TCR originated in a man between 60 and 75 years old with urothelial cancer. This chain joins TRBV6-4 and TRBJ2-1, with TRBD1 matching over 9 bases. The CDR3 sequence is CASSEQGADNEQFF. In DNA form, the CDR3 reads TGTGCCAGCAGTGAACAGGGGGCGGACAATGAGCAGTTCTTC.